The 19 T cell receptor beta chains below were found in one sample sequenced in a study of beta chain features in type 1 diabetes. Expressed TCRB transcripts were sequenced because the entire RNA isolate underwent reverse transcription. Produced via immunoSEQ multiplex PCR; TCRdb's table is partial and in-frame only. The profile shows 860,000 or so clones, roughly 15% of them singletons. Sample: naive CD4+ T cells from blood. All receptors come from a woman younger than 30 in good health.

This clone was picked up a small number of times. This chain connects TRBV7-2 to TRBJ2-1; 14 bases match TRBD2. CDR3 size: 18 residues. Unmatched junction bases numbered 7, after V lost 1 base and J lost 5 bases. Germline lookup yields CDR1 SGHTA and CDR2 FQGNSA. The CDR3 reads CASSLVAGLAGGNNEQFF. The CDR3 nucleotides read TGTGCCAGCAGCTTAGTAGCCGGACTAGCGGGGGGAAACAATGAGCAGTTCTTC.

This clone was detected a few times. The chain uses TRBV11-2 and TRBJ2-7, with D unresolved. The germline V gene has CDR1 SGHAT and CDR2 FQNNGV. There are 14 residues in the CDR3. Trimming removed 3 bases at V and 1 base at J, with 10 bases between. CDR3 sequence: CASSLRTESYEQYF. As DNA, the CDR3 is TGTGCCAGCAGCTTGAGGACGGAGTCCTACGAGCAGTACTTC.

V is TRBV7-8 and J is TRBJ2-3; TRBD1 agrees at 9 bases. The CDR3 length is 15 residues. V lost 5 bases to trimming and J lost 7 bases; unmatched junction nucleotides: 10. Per the germline V gene, CDR1 is SGHVS and CDR2 is FQNEAQ. DNA of the CDR3: TGTGCCAGCAGCCTTCCGGGACAGGGATCAAATACGCAGTATTTT. It specifies CASSLPGQGSNTQYF.

The J gene is TRBJ2-3, the V gene TRBV28; no reliable D call. Germline CDR1 and CDR2: MDHEN and SYDVKM. This CDR3 spans 12 amino acids. The V and J ends lost 7 bases and 5 bases respectively, with 10 bases between them. CDR3 coding DNA: TGTGCCAGCATCTCGTCAGGAGATACGCAGTATTTT. This sequence encodes CASISSGDTQYF.

The chain uses TRBV19 and TRBJ1-5; D gene uncertain. The CDR3 has 16 amino acids. The ends were cut back, 8 bases at V and 0 bases at J, with 17 bases in the middle. Per germline, CDR1 LNHDA and CDR2 SQIVND (reference sequence). This CDR3 is CASGYKIGPSNQPQHF. The CDR3, as DNA: TGTGCCAGTGGGTACAAGATCGGGCCTAGCAATCAGCCCCAGCATTTT.

This clone was observed a few times. The chain links TRBV6-5 to TRBJ1-4, with 7 bases lining up with TRBD1. J lost 6 bases, V lost 5 bases, and 9 bases had no gene match. Germline CDR1 reads MNHEY; CDR2 reads SVGAGI. The CDR3 spans 15 residues. In DNA form, the CDR3 reads TGTGCCAGCAGTACAAAGACAGGGTGGGATGAAAAACTGTTTTTT. This gives the protein CASSTKTGWDEKLFF.

This chain uses TRBV7-8 with TRBJ2-7; D is perhaps TRBD2 (7 bases). CDR3 size: 14 residues. CDR1 SGHVS and CDR2 FQNEAQ come from the germline V gene. The V and J ends lost 4 bases and 5 bases respectively, with 15 bases between them. CDR3 in amino acids: CASSSSAGAHEQYF. The CDR3 DNA sequence: TGTGCCAGCAGCTCGTCGGCGGGGGCCCACGAGCAGTACTTC.

The chain is built from TRBV28 and TRBJ2-3; the match to TRBD2 covers 9 bases. Trimming at V came to 6 bases and at J to 0 bases, leaving 16 bases not matched to a gene. Per germline, CDR1 MDHEN and CDR2 SYDVKM. The CDR3 spans 19 residues. The CDR3 sequence is CASSIWGVGLALSTDTQYF. The CDR3 DNA reads TGTGCCAGCAGCATATGGGGTGTTGGACTAGCGCTAAGCACAGATACGCAGTATTTT.

V usage is TRBV5-4 and J usage is TRBJ1-2, with 10 bases matching TRBD1. The CDR3 covers 15 residues. Germline V gene data show CDR1 as SGHNT and CDR2 as YYREEE (reference sequence). Losses at the gene ends were 4 bases for V and 4 bases for J; bases not matched to a gene: 7. CDR3 region: CASSRRQGATYGYTF. As DNA, the CDR3 is TGTGCCAGCAGCCGTAGACAGGGGGCGACCTATGGCTACACCTTC.

This clone was counted a few times. The chain combines TRBV5-1 with TRBJ2-3, with a tentative D call TRBD1 (6 bases). Germline-derived CDR1 and CDR2 are SGHRS and YFSETQ. This CDR3 comprises 15 residues. V lost 6 bases and J 0 bases, leaving 14 bases between the germline ends. This CDR3 reads CASKPLTGSTDTQYF. As DNA, the CDR3 is TGCGCCAGCAAACCACTGACAGGAAGCACAGATACGCAGTATTTT.

The rearrangement joins TRBV27 to TRBJ2-4; the match to TRBD1 covers 9 bases. CDR3 length: 18 residues. V dropped 6 bases and J dropped 0; count of bases not matched to a gene: 12. In germline, CDR1 is MNHEY, CDR2 SMNVEV (reference sequence). The DNA of the CDR3 is TGTGCCAGCAGAAAAACCGGGACAGGGTTTCTAGCCAAAAACATTCAGTACTTC. Its protein is CASRKTGTGFLAKNIQYF.

There are a few counts of this clone. The same CDR3 arises from other DNA sequences in this sample as well. The chain combines TRBV6-1 with TRBJ2-7; D is unresolved. V was shortened by 2 bases and J by 4 bases, with 6 bases between the two germline ends. Germline V gene data show CDR1 as MNHNS and CDR2 as SASEGT. This CDR3 is 12 amino acids long. CDR3 protein: CASSESRYEQYF. The DNA of the CDR3 is TGTGCCAGCAGTGAATCCCGATACGAGCAGTACTTC.

In this sample, this clone turned up a few times. The chain joins TRBV10-3 to TRBJ1-2; D not resolved. The ends were cut back, 7 bases at V and 7 bases at J, with 19 bases in the middle. The germline CDR1 and CDR2 sequences are ENHRY and SYGVKD. The CDR3 spans 14 residues. CDR3 sequence (DNA): TGTGCCATCAATACCTTCGGCCAGGCGGGTGGCTACACCTTC. Translation: CAINTFGQAGGYTF.

The chain uses TRBV7-9 and TRBJ2-1, with D possibly matching TRBD1 (6 bases). Trimming removed 5 bases from V and 4 bases from J, with 12 bases in between. CDR3 size: 14 residues. Germline CDR1 SEHNR, CDR2 FQNEAQ (reference sequence). CDR3 sequence: CASSRRTVYNEQFF. The CDR3 coding sequence is TGTGCCAGCAGCCGGAGGACAGTGTACAATGAGCAGTTCTTC.

The rearrangement joins TRBV4-2 to TRBJ2-7; D gene uncertain. The CDR3 extends over 16 amino acids. V shed 0 bases and J shed 0 bases, with 12 bases lying between them. Germline V gives CDR1 LGHNA, CDR2 YNFKEQ. In nucleotides, the CDR3 is TGTGCCAGCAGCCAAGATAGTTTCGGATACTCCTACGAGCAGTACTTC. Residues: CASSQDSFGYSYEQYF.

This rearrangement joins TRBV6-5 to TRBJ2-7; TRBD1 matches at 10 bases. Germline V gives CDR1 MNHEY, CDR2 SVGAGI. The CDR3 consists of 15 residues. V dropped 5 bases and J dropped 4; count of bases not matched to a gene: 8. CDR3 amino acids: CASSPIGQGVYEQYF. The CDR3 DNA is TGTGCCAGCAGTCCCATAGGACAGGGGGTATACGAGCAGTACTTC.

This clone was seen a few times. This chain uses TRBV28 with TRBJ1-3; unclear D gene. Per the germline V gene, CDR1 is MDHEN and CDR2 is SYDVKM. Trimming removed 7 bases at V and 0 bases at J, with 10 bases between. There are 14 residues in the CDR3. The CDR3 DNA reads as TGTGCCAGCAATACCGGTCTCTCTGGAAACACCATATATTTT. It specifies CASNTGLSGNTIYF.

CDR3 region: CASRGQGAGGTDTQYF. As DNA, the CDR3 is TGTGCCAGCAGGGGACAGGGGGCGGGTGGCACAGATACGCAGTATTTT. V is TRBV28 and J is TRBJ2-3; 12 nucleotides line up with TRBD1. V was clipped by 6 bases and J by 1 base; unmatched bases: 5. This CDR3 spans 16 amino acids. From germline, CDR1 is MDHEN and CDR2 SYDVKM. Full variable domain (outside the CDR3, taken from reference TRBV28 and TRBJ2-3): DVKVTQSSRYLVKRTGEKVFLECVQDMDHENMFWYRQDPGLGLRLIYFSYDVKMKEKGDIPEGYSVSREKKERFSLILESASTNQTSMYLCASRGQGAGGTDTQYFGPGTRLTVL.

V gene TRBV19 combines with J gene TRBJ2-1, with D possibly matching TRBD2 (5 bases). Trimming pared 3 bases from V and 1 base from J, leaving 16 bases between. Germline V gene sequence: CDR1 LNHDA, CDR2 SQIVND (reference sequence). This CDR3 is 17 amino acids long. The CDR3 is CASSIREREWSYNEQFF. The CDR3 nucleotides read TGTGCCAGTAGTATCCGAGAGAGGGAGTGGTCCTACAATGAGCAGTTCTTC.